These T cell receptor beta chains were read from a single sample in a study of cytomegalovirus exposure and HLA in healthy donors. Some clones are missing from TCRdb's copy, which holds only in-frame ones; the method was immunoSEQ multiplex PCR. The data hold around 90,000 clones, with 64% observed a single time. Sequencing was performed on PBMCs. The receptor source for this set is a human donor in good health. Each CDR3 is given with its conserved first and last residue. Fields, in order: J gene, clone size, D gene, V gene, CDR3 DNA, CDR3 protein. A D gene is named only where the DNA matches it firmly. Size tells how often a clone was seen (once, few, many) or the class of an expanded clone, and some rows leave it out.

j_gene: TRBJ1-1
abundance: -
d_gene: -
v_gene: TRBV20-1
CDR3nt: TGCAGTGCTAGCCAGATTGAAGCTTTCTTT
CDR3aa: CSASQIEAFF

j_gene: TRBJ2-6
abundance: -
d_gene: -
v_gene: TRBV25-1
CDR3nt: TGTGCCAGCAGTGCCGACACCTCTGGGGCCAACGTCCTGACTTTC
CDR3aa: CASSADTSGANVLTF

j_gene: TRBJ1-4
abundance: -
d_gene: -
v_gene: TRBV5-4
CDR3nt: TGTGCCAGCAGTCAGAGATCAGGGTCGGGTGAAAAACTGTTTTTT
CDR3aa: CASSQRSGSGEKLFF

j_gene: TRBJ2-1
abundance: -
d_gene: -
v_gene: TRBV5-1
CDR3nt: TGCGCCAGCAAACTCTTAGGGGCACCTGAGCAGTTCTTC
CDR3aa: CASKLLGAPEQFF

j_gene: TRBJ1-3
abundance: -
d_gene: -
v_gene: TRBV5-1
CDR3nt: TGCGCCAGCAGCTTGGACGTAGACTCTGGAAACACCATATATTTT
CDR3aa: CASSLDVDSGNTIYF

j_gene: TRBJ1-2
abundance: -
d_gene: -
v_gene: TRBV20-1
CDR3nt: TGCAGTGCTAGGAGATCCTATGGCTACACCTTC
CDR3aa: CSARRSYGYTF

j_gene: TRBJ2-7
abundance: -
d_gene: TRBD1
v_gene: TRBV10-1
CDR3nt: TGCGCCAGCATTACCGGGACAGGGTTATCCTACGAGCAGTACTTC
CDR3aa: CASITGTGLSYEQYF

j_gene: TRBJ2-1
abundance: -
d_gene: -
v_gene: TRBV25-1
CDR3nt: TGTGCCAGCAGCAGTCGTATACGGGACACTTCCTACAATGAGCAGTTCTTC
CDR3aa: CASSSRIRDTSYNEQFF

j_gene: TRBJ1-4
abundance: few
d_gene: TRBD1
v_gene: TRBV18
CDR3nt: TGTGCCAGCTCAAAACAGGGGGTGCCTAATGAAAAACTGTTTTTT
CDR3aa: CASSKQGVPNEKLFF

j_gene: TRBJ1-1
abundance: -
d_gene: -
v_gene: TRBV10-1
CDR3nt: TGCGCCAGACGGGACACAATGAACACTGAAGCTTTCTTT
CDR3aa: CARRDTMNTEAFF

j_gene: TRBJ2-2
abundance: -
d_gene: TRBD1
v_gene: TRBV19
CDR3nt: TGTGCCAGTAGTTCCACAGGGGTCCTTAACACCGGGGAGCTGTTTTTT
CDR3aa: CASSSTGVLNTGELFF

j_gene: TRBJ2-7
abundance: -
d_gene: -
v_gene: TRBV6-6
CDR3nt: TGTGCCAGCACGGGTCTCTCCTACGAGCAGTACTTC
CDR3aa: CASTGLSYEQYF

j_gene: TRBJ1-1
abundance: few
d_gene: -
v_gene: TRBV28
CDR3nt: TGTGCCAGCAGTTTAATCCAGGGGTCTGAAGCTTTCTTT
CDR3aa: CASSLIQGSEAFF

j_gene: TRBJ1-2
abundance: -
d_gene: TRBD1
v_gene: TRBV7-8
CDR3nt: TGTGCCAGCAGCATCCACAGGGGGACCTATGGCTACACCTTC
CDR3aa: CASSIHRGTYGYTF

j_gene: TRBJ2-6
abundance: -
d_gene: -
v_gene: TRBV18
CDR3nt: TGTGCCAGCTCAGTAGGAAGGGGCCTCATCTCTGGGGCCAACGTCCTGACTTTC
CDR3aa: CASSVGRGLISGANVLTF

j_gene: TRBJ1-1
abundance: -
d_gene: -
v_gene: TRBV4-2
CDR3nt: TGTGCCAGCAGCCAAGATAAGAACTCAGGGCAAGCTTTCTTT
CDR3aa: CASSQDKNSGQAFF

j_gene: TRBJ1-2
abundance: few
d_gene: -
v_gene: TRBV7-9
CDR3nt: TGTGCCAGCAGCTTAGGTGGCGGGTATGGCTACACCTTC
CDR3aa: CASSLGGGYGYTF

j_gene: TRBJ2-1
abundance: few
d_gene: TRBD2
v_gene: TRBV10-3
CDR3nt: TGTGCCATCAACGGACTAGCGGGGGACAATGAGCAGTTCTTC
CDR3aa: CAINGLAGDNEQFF

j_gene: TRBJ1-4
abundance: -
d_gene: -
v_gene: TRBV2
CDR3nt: TGTGCCGGCAGCCACAGGTATAAAAATGAAAAACTGTTTTTT
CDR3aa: CAGSHRYKNEKLFF

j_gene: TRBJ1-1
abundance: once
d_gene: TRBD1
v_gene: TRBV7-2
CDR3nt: TGTGCCAGCAGACTAACAGGGGGAGTACCTGAAGCTTTCTTT
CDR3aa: CASRLTGGVPEAFF

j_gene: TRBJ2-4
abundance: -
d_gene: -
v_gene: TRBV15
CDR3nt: TGTGCCACCAGCAGAGATCCCGCGGCCGGGGGCAAAAACATTCAGTACTTC
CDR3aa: CATSRDPAAGGKNIQYF

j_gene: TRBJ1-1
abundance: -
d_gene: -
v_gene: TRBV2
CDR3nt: TGTGCCAGCAGTGAACTAGGAAGTCGGGCTTTCTTT
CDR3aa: CASSELGSRAFF

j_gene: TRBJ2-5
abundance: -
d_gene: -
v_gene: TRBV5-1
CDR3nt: TGCGCCAGCAGCTTCCCCGGGTCGGAGACCCAGTACTTC
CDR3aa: CASSFPGSETQYF

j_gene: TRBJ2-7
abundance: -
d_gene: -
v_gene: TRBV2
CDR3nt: TGTGCCAGCAGTGCGGGCTACGAGCAGTACTTC
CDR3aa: CASSAGYEQYF

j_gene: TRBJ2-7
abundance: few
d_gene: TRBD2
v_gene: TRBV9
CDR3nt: TGTGCCAGCAGCGGTACTAGCGGGGCCTCCTACGAGCAGTACTTC
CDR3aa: CASSGTSGASYEQYF

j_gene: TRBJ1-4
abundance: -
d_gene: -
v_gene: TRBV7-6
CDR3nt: TGTGCCAGCAGTCTACTATCCGGAGGGGCAGTCGAAAAACTGTTTTTT
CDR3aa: CASSLLSGGAVEKLFF

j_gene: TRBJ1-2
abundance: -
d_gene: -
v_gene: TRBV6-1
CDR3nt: TGTGCCAGTAATGACTTCTATGGCTACACCTTC
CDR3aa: CASNDFYGYTF

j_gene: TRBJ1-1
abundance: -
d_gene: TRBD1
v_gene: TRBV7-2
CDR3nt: TGTGCCAGCAGCTTAGTCACAGGGGGCGGGAGGACTGAAGCTTTCTTT
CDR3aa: CASSLVTGGGRTEAFF

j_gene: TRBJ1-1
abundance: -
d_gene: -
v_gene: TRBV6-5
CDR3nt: TGTGCCAGCAGTGAGCGTACCACTGAAGCTTTCTTT
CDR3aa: CASSERTTEAFF

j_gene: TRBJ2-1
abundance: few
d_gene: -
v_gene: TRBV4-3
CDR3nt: TGCGCCAGCAGCCAAGATCCGGGTTCAAATGAGCAGTTCTTC
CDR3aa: CASSQDPGSNEQFF

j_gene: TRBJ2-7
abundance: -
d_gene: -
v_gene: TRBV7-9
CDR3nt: TGTGCCAGCAGCCCGAGGGACAAAGACTACGAGCAGTACTTC
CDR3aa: CASSPRDKDYEQYF

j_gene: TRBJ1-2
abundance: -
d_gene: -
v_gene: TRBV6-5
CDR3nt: TGTGCCAGCAGTTCCACTAATGCCTTACTCTATGGCTACACCTTC
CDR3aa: CASSSTNALLYGYTF

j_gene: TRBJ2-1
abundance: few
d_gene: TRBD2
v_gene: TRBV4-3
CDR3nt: TGCGCCAGCAGCCCCGCGGCTAGCGGGGCCTACAATGAGCAGTTCTTC
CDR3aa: CASSPAASGAYNEQFF

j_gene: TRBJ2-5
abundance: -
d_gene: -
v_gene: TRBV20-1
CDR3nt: TGCAGTGCTATAACTACCGGCCCCCAGTACTTC
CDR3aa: CSAITTGPQYF

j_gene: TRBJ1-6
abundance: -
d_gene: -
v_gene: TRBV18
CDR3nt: TGTGCCAGCTCACCGGTCCGACAGAGTAATAATTCACCCCTCCACTTT
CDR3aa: CASSPVRQSNNSPLHF

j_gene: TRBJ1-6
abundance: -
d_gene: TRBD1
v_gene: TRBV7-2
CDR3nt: TGTGCCAGCAGCTTACTGGGACAGTCCAAGTCACCCCTCCACTTT
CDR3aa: CASSLLGQSKSPLHF

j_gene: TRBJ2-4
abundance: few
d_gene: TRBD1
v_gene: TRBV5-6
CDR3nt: TGTGCCAGCAGCGATGGGACAGGTGGATTGGGGCAGTACTTC
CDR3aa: CASSDGTGGLGQYF

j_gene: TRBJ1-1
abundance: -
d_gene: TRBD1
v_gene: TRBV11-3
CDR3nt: TGTGCCAGCAGCTACGACTCCGGGACAGGGGGCGACGCTTTCTTT
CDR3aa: CASSYDSGTGGDAFF

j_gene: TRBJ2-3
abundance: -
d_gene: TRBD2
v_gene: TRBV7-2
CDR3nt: TGTGCCAGCAGAGGCCCCCTTACGCGGGGGTCCTTCGATACGCAGTATTTT
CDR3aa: CASRGPLTRGSFDTQYF

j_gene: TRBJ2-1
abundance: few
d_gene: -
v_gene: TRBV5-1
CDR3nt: TGCGCCAGCAGCTTACAGGGTATTAATGAGCAGTTCTTC
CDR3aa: CASSLQGINEQFF

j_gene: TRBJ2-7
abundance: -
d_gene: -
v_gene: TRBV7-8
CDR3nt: TGTGCCAGCAGCTCTCCCGCCGGTTACGAGCAGTACTTC
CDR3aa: CASSSPAGYEQYF

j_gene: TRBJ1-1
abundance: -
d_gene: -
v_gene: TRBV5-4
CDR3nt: TGTGCCAGCAGCTTGGTGAGGACAGAGAACACTGAAGCTTTCTTT
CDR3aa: CASSLVRTENTEAFF

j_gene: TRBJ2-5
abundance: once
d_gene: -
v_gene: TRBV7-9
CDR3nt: TGTGCCAGCAGCTTTTCGGAGACCCAGTACTTC
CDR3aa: CASSFSETQYF

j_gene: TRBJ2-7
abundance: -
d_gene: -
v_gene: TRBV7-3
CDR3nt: TGTGCCAGCAGCTTAGGCCCGACAGCTTCCTCCTACGAGCAGTACTTC
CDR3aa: CASSLGPTASSYEQYF

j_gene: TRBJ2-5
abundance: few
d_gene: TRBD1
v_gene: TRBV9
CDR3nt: TGTGCCAGCAGCGTATCATCAGGGGGCCTAGAGACCCAGTACTTC
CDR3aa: CASSVSSGGLETQYF

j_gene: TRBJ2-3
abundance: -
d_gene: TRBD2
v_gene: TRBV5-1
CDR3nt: TGCGCCAGCAGCTATCCGGGACTAGCGGGGGCTGCAGATACGCAGTATTTT
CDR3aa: CASSYPGLAGAADTQYF

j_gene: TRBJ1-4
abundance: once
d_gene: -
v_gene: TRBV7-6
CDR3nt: TGTGCCAGCAGCGTGGGGGCCTCAACTAATGAAAAACTGTTTTTT
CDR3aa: CASSVGASTNEKLFF

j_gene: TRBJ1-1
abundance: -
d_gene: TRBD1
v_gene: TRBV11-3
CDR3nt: TGTGCCAGCAGCTTAAGGGGGGGGACAGGGGATACTGAAGCTTTCTTT
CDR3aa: CASSLRGGTGDTEAFF

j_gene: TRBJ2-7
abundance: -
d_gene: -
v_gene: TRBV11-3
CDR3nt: TGTGCCAGCAGCCCGGGTCGGGTTGGAGTCTACGAGCAGTACTTC
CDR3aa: CASSPGRVGVYEQYF

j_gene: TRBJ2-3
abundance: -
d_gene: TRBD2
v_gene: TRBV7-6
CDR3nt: TGTGCCAGCAGCTCTAGCGGCCTCACAGATACGCAGTATTTT
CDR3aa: CASSSSGLTDTQYF

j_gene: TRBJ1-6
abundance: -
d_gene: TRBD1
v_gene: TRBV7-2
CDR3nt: TGTGCCAGCAGCTTGGGACAGGGGGCGATTTCACCCCTCCACTTT
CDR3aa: CASSLGQGAISPLHF

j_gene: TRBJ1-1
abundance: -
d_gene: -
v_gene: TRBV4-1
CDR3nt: TGCGCCAGCAGCCCGCGTGATGCGACACCGAACACTGAAGCTTTCTTT
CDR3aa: CASSPRDATPNTEAFF

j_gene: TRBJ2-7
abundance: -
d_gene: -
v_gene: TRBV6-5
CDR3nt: TGTGCCACCAGGCCGGGGTCCTCATCTAACGAGCAGTACTTC
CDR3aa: CATRPGSSSNEQYF

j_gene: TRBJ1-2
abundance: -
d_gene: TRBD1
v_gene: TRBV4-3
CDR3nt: TGCGCCAGCAGCCAATACACCTCCAGGACAGGGGGCCATGGCTACACCTTC
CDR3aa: CASSQYTSRTGGHGYTF

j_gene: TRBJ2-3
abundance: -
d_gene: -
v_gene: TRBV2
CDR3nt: TGTGCCAGCAGTGATTCGGGCAGGGCCACAGATACGCAGTATTTT
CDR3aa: CASSDSGRATDTQYF